What follows are 25 T cell receptor beta chains derived from one specimen sequenced in a study of tumor-infiltrating lymphocytes in primary liver carcinoma. Making TCR beta cDNA involved 400 to 600 ng total RNA and a constant-region primer. Each TCR beta library was derived from three nested multiplex PCR rounds that employed slightly modified ARM-PCR. Both of the initial two PCR rounds ran for 10 cycles and employed TRBV1-TRBV30 forward primers alongside a C-beta reverse primer. Via MiXCR, TCRdb re-called the multiplex PCR reads, giving one row per CDR3 protein. The table records fewer than 350,000 distinct CDR3 sequences, approximately 65% of them present only once. They got blood RNA out of unsorted whole blood and also pulled out germline DNA. The sample comprised peripheral blood. Receptors were obtained from a man aged 40-49 years with primary liver carcinoma and hepatitis B virus infection.

The chain links TRBV11-2 to TRBJ2-5; possible D gene TRBD1, 5 bases. The CDR3 loop spans 15 amino acids. Germline values: CDR1 SGHAT, CDR2 FQNNGV. The V end lost 5 bases, the J end lost 9 bases, and 22 bases lay between the germline ends. CDR3 bases: TGTGCCAGCAGCCCACCCTCAGGGCCAGGTACGGCCCAGTACTTC. Amino acid sequence: CASSPPSGPGTAQYF.

On this clonotype itself: Germline is not matched at one junction end, which may reflect a read error. V and J are TRBV6-5 and TRBJ1-2; D is undetermined. Germline V gene data show CDR1 as MNHEY and CDR2 as SVGAGI. This CDR3 comprises 12 residues. This chain's CDR3 is CANSLDGLGYTF. CDR3 in DNA: TGTGCCAACAGTTTGGACGGACTGGGCTACACCTTC.

Of note for this clonotype: The junction departs from germline at one end; a sequencing error may be responsible. The chain uses TRBV11-2 and TRBJ1-1; D remains ambiguous. The germline CDR1 and CDR2 sequences are SGHAT and FQNNGV. The CDR3 is 15 residues long. The DNA for the CDR3 is TGTGCCAGCAGCCTAAGAAAGGGTCTGAACACTGAAGCTTCCTTT. The encoded protein is CASSLRKGLNTEASF.

The chain uses TRBV28 and TRBJ2-2; D ambiguous. V was trimmed by 5 bases and J by 5 bases, leaving 12 bases between them. Germline V lookup: CDR1 MDHEN, CDR2 SYDVKM. There are 14 residues in the CDR3. The CDR3: CASSVGGGTGELFF. CDR3 bases: TGTGCCAGCAGTGTGGGTGGTGGAACCGGGGAGCTGTTTTTT.

This clonotype was detected only a few times. The gene calls are TRBV5-4 and TRBJ2-1, with TRBD2 as a possible D gene (6 bases). V lost 7 bases, J lost 6 bases, and 14 bases lay in between. Looked up from germline, CDR1 is SGHNT and CDR2 is YYREEE (reference sequence). CDR3 length equals 13 residues. CDR3 bases: TGTGCCAGCGCGGCTGTGGGGGGCAATGAGCAGTTCTTC. It codes for CASAAVGGNEQFF.

This clonotype was counted at least ten times. The rearrangement joins TRBV6-6 to TRBJ1-2, with D hard to call. The CDR3 contains 12 residues. From germline, CDR1 is MNHNY and CDR2 SVGAGI (reference sequence). Between the trimmed V and J ends, which lost 2 bases and 4 bases, there was a span of 5 bases. CDR3 sequence reads: CASSYLSYGYTF. CDR3 bases: TGTGCCAGCAGTTACCTCAGCTATGGCTACACCTTC.

With regard to this clonotype: The junction shows a germline mismatch at one end, possibly a read error. CDR3 sequence reads: CVSSEEGVRAFF. The CDR3, as DNA: TGTGTCAGCAGTGAAGAGGGTGTGCGGGCTTTCTTT. The V gene is TRBV12-3 or TRBV12-4, the J gene TRBJ1-1; D not certain. This CDR3 has 12 amino acids.

The chain joins TRBV14 to TRBJ2-5; maybe TRBD1 (7 bases). Germline V gene lookup returns CDR1 SGHDN and CDR2 FVKESK. The CDR3 has 15 residues. V was trimmed by 2 bases and J by 5 bases, leaving 15 bases between them. Here the CDR3 DNA reads TGTGCCAGCAGCCAACTACAGGGGAGCGGGGAGACCCAGTACTTC. Encoded protein: CASSQLQGSGETQYF. Variable domain in full (rest from reference TRBV14 and TRBJ2-5): EAGVTQFPSHSVIEKGQTVTLRCDPISGHDNLYWYRRVMGKEIKFLLHFVKESKQDESGMPNNRFLAERTGGTYSTLKVQPAELEDSGVYFCASSQLQGSGETQYFGPGTRLLVL.

As for this clonotype: This CDR3 is missing its conserved last phenylalanine or tryptophan, likely due to a read error. The J gene is TRBJ1-2, the V gene TRBV29-1; a possible D gene is TRBD1 (5 bases). Germline V lookup: CDR1 SQVTM, CDR2 ANQGSEA. This CDR3 has 11 residues. Trimming took off 4 bases at V and 10 bases at J, with 13 bases between the two ends. The CDR3 bases are TGCAGCGTTGGAGGGACGAGTGACTACACCTCC. Protein product: CSVGGTSDYTS.

Of note for this clonotype: With a much larger clone just one base away, this may be a read error. The CDR3 coding sequence is TGTGCCAGCAGCTCGTCAGGGCAGGGCGAGCAGTACTTC. It yields the protein CASSSSGQGEQYF. The rearrangement joins TRBV6-6 to TRBJ2-7, with D maybe TRBD1 (5 bases). This CDR3 region has 13 residues. The germline CDR1 and CDR2 sequences are MNHNY and SVGAGI (reference sequence). With 6 bases removed from V and 6 bases from J, the gap between germline ends came to 15 bases.

Points on this clonotype: A much larger clone differs by one base, so this may be a read error. This sequence joins TRBV6-5 and TRBJ2-1; 9 bases match TRBD2. The CDR3 has 13 residues. CDR1 is MNHEY and CDR2 is SVGAGI in the germline V gene. This CDR3 is CVSSPGTSSSWVF. CDR3 nucleotides: TGTGTCAGCAGTCCCGGGACTAGCTCCTCGTGGGTCTTC.

About this clonotype: Just one base apart from a much larger clone, this may be a read error. The genes are TRBV6-6 and TRBJ1-1; a weak D match, TRBD1 (6 bases). The CDR3 has 13 residues. Between the trimmed V and J ends, which lost 7 bases and 6 bases, there was a span of 15 bases. Germline CDR1 is MNHNY and CDR2 is SVGAGI (reference sequence). CDR3 coding DNA: TGTGCCAGCACCCTAGCAGGGGACTCTGAAGCTTTCTTT. This translates into CASTLAGDSEAFF.

As to this clonotype: The junction departs from the called germline gene at one end, perhaps through a read error. The chain combines TRBV10-3 with TRBJ2-6, with a possible D match to TRBD2 (5 bases). Per the germline V gene, CDR1 is ENHRY and CDR2 is SYGVKD. The CDR3 is 14 amino acids. The CDR3 nucleotides read TGTGCCATCCGTGAGGACTCTGGAGCCAACGTCCTGACTTTC. Translating gives CAIREDSGANVLTF.

This chain uses TRBV28 with TRBJ1-6; no clear D. The germline V gene has CDR1 MDHEN and CDR2 SYDVKM. V lost 9 bases, J lost 6 bases, and 12 bases lay in between. This CDR3 contains 13 residues. The DNA for the CDR3 is TGTGCCAGACTTGAGGAGTCTAATTCACCCCTCCACTTT. This codes for CARLEESNSPLHF. Together with reference TRBV28 and TRBJ1-6, the CDR3 gives the full variable domain: DVKVTQSSRYLVKRTGEKVFLECVQDMDHENMFWYRQDPGLGLRLIYFSYDVKMKEKGDIPEGYSVSREKKERFSLILESASTNQTSMYLCARLEESNSPLHFGNGTRLTVT.

V is TRBV30 and J is TRBJ2-7; 7 bases align to TRBD1. J was trimmed by 8 bases and V by 7 bases; bases with no gene match: 14. Germline V gives CDR1 GTSNPN, CDR2 SVGIG (reference sequence). The length of the CDR3 is 13 residues. The CDR3 is CASPGQSPYQQYF. The CDR3 nucleotides read TGTGCCTCCCCGGGACAGTCCCCTTACCAGCAGTACTTC.

To note about this clonotype: A read error may produce the germline difference seen at one junction end. The chain combines TRBV12-3 or TRBV12-4 with TRBJ1-5; the D gene is possibly TRBD1 (6 bases). This CDR3 spans 14 amino acids. The CDR3 coding sequence is TGTACCAGCAGTTTAACGGGGGGGCGGCAGCCCCAGCATTTT. Amino acid sequence: CTSSLTGGRQPQHF.

This clonotype was counted a few times. The rearrangement uses TRBV4-1 and TRBJ2-1; TRBD2 is a possible D gene (6 bases). V shed 9 bases and J shed 6 bases, with 21 bases lying between them. This CDR3 comprises 15 residues. Germline CDR1 MGHRA, CDR2 YSYEKL. DNA of the CDR3: TGCGCCAGGAGCGCCCCCGGCCTAGCGCCCAATGAGCAGTTCTTC. Its protein product is CARSAPGLAPNEQFF.

This clonotype has just one count. One junction end disagrees with the germline gene, perhaps due to a read error. The chain couples TRBV6-2 or TRBV6-3 to TRBJ2-1, with 8 nucleotides matching TRBD1. The CDR3 consists of 15 residues. From germline, CDR1 is MNHEY and CDR2 SVGEGT. The DNA of the CDR3 is TGTGCCAGCGGCTTACTCGACAGGGGCTACAATGAGCACTTCTTC. Translated: CASGLLDRGYNEHFF.

Concerning this clonotype: Relative to the germline gene, one junction end is altered; a read error may explain this. The genes are TRBV10-3 and TRBJ1-2; D is undetermined. The germline gives CDR1 ENHRY, CDR2 SYGVKD. The CDR3 is 19 residues long. CDR3 in amino acids: CTISESGKVTDSGDYGYTF. The CDR3, as DNA: TGTACCATCAGTGAGTCGGGAAAGGTGACCGACTCGGGTGACTATGGTTACACCTTC.

A note on this clonotype: The germline gene is not matched at one end of the junction; a read error may be the cause. The V and J genes are TRBV7-9 and TRBJ2-3; 10 nucleotides match TRBD2. The CDR3 covers 15 residues. Looked up from germline, CDR1 is SEHNR and CDR2 is FQNEAQ (reference sequence). The CDR3 DNA reads as TGTGTCAGCAGCTTAGAGGGACTAGCGCCCCATACGCAGTATTTT. As protein: CVSSLEGLAPHTQYF.

This clonotype has ten or more counts. The chain combines TRBV6-1 with TRBJ2-1, with D perhaps matching TRBD2 (6 bases). The CDR3 consists of 15 residues. Trimming left V 7 bases short and J 4 bases short, with 17 bases between. In germline, CDR1 is MNHNS, CDR2 SASEGT. DNA for the CDR3: TGTGCCAGCACTTCTACACGGGACTCTTACAATGAGCAGTTCTTC. This encodes CASTSTRDSYNEQFF.

This clonotype has only one observation. This may arise from a read error, as a much more abundant clone is one base away. The V and J genes are TRBV4-2 and TRBJ2-5; 7 bases fit TRBD1. The CDR3 loop spans 16 amino acids. Germline V CDR1 and CDR2: LGHNA, YNFKEQ. CDR3 residues: CASSQGGTASQEIQYF. The CDR3 bases are TGTGCCAGCAGCCAAGGAGGGACAGCCTCCCAAGAGATCCAGTACTTC.

By sample share, this clonotype is medium-sized. The J gene is TRBJ2-2, the V gene TRBV11-2; D call uncertain. Germline lookup yields CDR1 SGHAT and CDR2 FQNNGV. The germline V and J ends were trimmed by 6 bases and 5 bases, with 4 bases remaining between them. CDR3 size: 11 residues. The CDR3: CASRQTGELFF. DNA for the CDR3: TGTGCCAGCAGACAGACCGGGGAGCTGTTTTTT.

This clonotype appeared once. Relative to the germline gene, one junction end is altered; a read error may explain this. This sequence joins TRBV11-3 and TRBJ2-7, with 7 bases lining up with TRBD1. Per the germline V gene, CDR1 is SGHNT and CDR2 is YENEEA. The CDR3 is 14 amino acids. The DNA of the CDR3 is TGTGCCAACAGCCCTAGGGACAGCTCCTACGATCAGTACTTC. This translates into CANSPRDSSYDQYF.

Note on this clonotype: A much bigger clone sits one base away, suggesting this may be a read error. The chain combines TRBV4-1 with TRBJ2-3; D is possibly TRBD2 (6 bases). The CDR3 spans 17 residues. The germline gives CDR1 MGHRA, CDR2 YSYEKL. The CDR3 DNA sequence: TGCGCCAGCAGCCAAGATGGTGCGGGATCCTTCACAGATATGCAGTATTTT. Protein sequence: CASSQDGAGSFTDMQYF.